Sequencing of this T cell receptor beta chain was carried out in a study of T cells in Graves' hyperthyroidism and ophthalmopathy (dated by TCRdb to 2018 to 2020). Some background on the complete study: Peripheral blood samples were taken at initial diagnosis, before any treatment was given. In six Graves' hyperthyroidism patients, the study also compared T-cell repertoires from thyroid tissue with T-cell repertoires from blood. The 90 or so discovery patients were randomly split 7:3 into training and test sets. TCR V-J signatures able to tell the groups apart were searched for in a discovery cohort of 100 patients, of whom more than 40 had Graves' ophthalmopathy and around 58 had stable Graves' hyperthyroidism. Whether ophthalmopathy could be predicted prospectively was tested in an independent validation cohort made up of about 20 hyperthyroidism patients plus 17 patients who later progressed to ophthalmopathy. According to the paper, TCR Vbeta CDR3 sequencing was carried out on about 140 peripheral blood samples, which came from over 40 ophthalmopathy, around 74 hyperthyroidism and approximately 17 progressor patients. After blood sampling, hyperthyroidism patients were treated with methimazole at a starting dose of 30 mg daily, and ophthalmopathy patients were treated with high-dose intravenous methylprednisolone. The paper as a whole reports these results and caveats: Most expanded thyroid clonotypes (frequency above 0.001) were also found in blood, which suggests that blood repertoires may mirror thyroid immune responses. In validation, the model predicted progression to ophthalmopathy with approximately 70% sensitivity and 72% to 85% specificity, a median of 6.5 months before onset. No statistical method was used to fix the sample size in advance, and group allocation was not hidden from the investigators. A 13 V-J signature model separated ophthalmopathy from stable hyperthyroidism, with just over 85% sensitivity and 81.08% specificity in cross-validation and 80%/75% in testing.

The TCR beta CDR3 regions were amplified from RNA transcripts. For the first round of RT-PCR on the TCR CDR3, the HTBI primer set was used together with the Qiagen OneStep RT-PCR kit. Libraries were constructed in a second round of multiplex PCR, after which size selection and purification were carried out. Libraries were sequenced paired-end with 100 bp reads on an Illumina HiSeq2000. Concerning the study's data processing: SOAPnuke was used to process the raw data, with reads discarded if the reads contained adapters or uncalled bases, had a mean Phred below 15, or lacked an exact constant-primer or identifier match. COPE v1.2.5 was used to merge the high-quality paired reads, and each unique nucleotide sequence was defined as a clonotype. MiTCR v1.1 was used to align clonotypes to the IMGT TRBV, TRBD and TRBJ reference segments. Analysis was restricted to V-J combinations with a frequency above 0.0001, which covered just over 98% of repertoires. A TCS score was defined as the ratio of F50 (clonal expansion) to E x V (chaos), with BLOSUM62-based TCRdist applied between CDR3 peptides within each V-J. Welch's t-statistics and random forest reduced 514 V-J features to 13, which were used in a naive Bayes classifier (R e1071). TCRdb took the public reads, trimmed them with fastp at Q25, ran MiXCR for clone calling and kept in-frame beta chains. Each CDR3 protein gets just one entry, which takes the most common genes and DNA from the rows behind it. The V and J calls follow TCRdb's processing rather than the paper's. The sample table shows around 570,000 distinct CDR3 sequences, and 20% are seen once. In total, the top ten clones hold 47% of the sample.

Many counts were recorded for this clonotype. The antigen it recognizes is unknown. Nothing much larger sits one base from this clone, and base qualities are not available. Per the germline V gene, SNHLY is the CDR1 and FYNNEI is the CDR2. The CDR3 holds 14 amino acids from the cysteine to the phenylalanine. Kept here is only the CDR3 DNA, which spans 42 bases and is read in frame from base 1. Trimming leaves V shorter by 5 bases and J shorter by 6 bases, with the junction holding 8 bases beyond the gene matches. Ophthalmopathy patients had moderately to severely active disease, with a Clinical Activity Score of 3 or more, a NOSPECS grade of 4 or more, and a disease duration of less than 3 months. Any patient with an uncontrolled infection, another autoimmune disease, pregnancy or lactation was excluded. Diagnoses were based on clinical symptoms, serum thyroxine and TRAb, thyroid ultrasound and orbital computed tomography. PBMCs were separated from 8 to 10 ml of fresh peripheral blood using Ficoll-Paque density gradient centrifugation. Trizol reagent was used to extract total RNA, and RNA quality was then checked on an Agilent 2100 Bioanalyzer.

Sequencing was performed on blood. This TCR derives from a man in his forties with Graves' ophthalmopathy. The rearrangement combines TRBV2 with TRBJ2-7; TRBD1 matches 9 bases in the middle. This receptor carries the CDR3 CASSRDRVSSEQYF. The DNA sequence is given as TGTGCCAGCAGTAGGGACAGGGTATCGTCCGAGCAGTACTTC.